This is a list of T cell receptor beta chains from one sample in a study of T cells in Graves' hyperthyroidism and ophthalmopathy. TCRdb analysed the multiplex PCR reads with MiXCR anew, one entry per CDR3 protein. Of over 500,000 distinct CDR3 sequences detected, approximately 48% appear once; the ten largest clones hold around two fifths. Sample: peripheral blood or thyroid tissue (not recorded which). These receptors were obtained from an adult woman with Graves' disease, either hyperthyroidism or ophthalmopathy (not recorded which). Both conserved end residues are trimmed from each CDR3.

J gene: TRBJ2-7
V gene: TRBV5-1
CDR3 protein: ASSPDRDSGEQY

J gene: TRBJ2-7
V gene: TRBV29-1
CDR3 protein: SVEDGLAGYEQY

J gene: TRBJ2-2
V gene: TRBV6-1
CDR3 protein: ASSLGGYRTQRENTGELF

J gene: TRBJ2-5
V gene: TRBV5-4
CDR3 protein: ASRRVLAGQETQY

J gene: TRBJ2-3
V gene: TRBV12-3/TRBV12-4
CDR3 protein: ASSASGNTDTQY

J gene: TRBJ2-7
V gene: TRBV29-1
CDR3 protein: SVEIGRLGEQY

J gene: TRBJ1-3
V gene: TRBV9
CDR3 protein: ASSVGFGNTIY

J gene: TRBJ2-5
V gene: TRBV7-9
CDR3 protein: ASSLVAEETQY

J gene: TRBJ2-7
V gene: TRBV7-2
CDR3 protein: ASSYRSGISEQY

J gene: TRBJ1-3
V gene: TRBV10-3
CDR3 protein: AISESFWNSSSGNTIY

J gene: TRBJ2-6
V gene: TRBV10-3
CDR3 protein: AISNSETSASGANVLT

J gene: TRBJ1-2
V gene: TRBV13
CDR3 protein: ASSPTGTQGYT

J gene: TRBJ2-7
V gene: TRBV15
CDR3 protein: ATSRDRGTPYEQY

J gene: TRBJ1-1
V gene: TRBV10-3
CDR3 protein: AVGGGRNTEAF

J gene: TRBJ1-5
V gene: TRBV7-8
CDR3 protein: ASSPWGQPQH

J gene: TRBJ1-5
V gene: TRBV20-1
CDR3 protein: SATSDPYSNQPQH

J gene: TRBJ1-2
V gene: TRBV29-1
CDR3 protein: SVLTNVDRAYGYT

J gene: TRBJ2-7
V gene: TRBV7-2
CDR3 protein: ASSSTGRTSSHEQY

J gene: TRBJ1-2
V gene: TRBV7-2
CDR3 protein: ASRRAGDYGYT

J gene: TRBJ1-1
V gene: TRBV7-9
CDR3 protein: ASSFDRTRRAF

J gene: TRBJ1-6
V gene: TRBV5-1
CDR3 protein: ASSFGRVGNSPLH

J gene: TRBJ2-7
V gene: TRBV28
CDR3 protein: ASSSQGGVHEQY

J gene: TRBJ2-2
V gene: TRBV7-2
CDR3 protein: ASSYKGGGDTGELF

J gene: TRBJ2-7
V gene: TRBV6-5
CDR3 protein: ASSIRQGYEQY

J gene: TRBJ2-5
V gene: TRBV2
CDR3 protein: ASSEGERER

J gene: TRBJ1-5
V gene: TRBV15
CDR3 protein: ATSRDRSSNQPQH

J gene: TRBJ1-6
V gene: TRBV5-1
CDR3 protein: ASSSDLPSNSPLH

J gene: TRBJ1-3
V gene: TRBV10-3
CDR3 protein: AISEAGGNTIY

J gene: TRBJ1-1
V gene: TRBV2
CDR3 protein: ASNPTGGPTEAF